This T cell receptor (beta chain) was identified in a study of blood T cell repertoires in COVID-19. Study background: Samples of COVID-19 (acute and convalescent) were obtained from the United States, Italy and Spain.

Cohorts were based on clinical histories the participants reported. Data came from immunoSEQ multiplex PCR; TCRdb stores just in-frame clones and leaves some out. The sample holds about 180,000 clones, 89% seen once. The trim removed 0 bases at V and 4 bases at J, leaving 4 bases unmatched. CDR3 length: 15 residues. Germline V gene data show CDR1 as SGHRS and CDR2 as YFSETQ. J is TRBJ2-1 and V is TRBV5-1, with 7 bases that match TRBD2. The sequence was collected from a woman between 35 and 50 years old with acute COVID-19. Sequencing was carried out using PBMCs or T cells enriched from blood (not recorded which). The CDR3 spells CASSLVSSGYNEQFF. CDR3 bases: TGCGCCAGCAGCTTGGTTTCTAGCGGATACAATGAGCAGTTCTTC.